Presented here are 5 T cell receptor beta chains from one specimen sequenced in a study of control samples from healthy donors and cancer patients (dated by TCRdb to 2018 to 2021). The library came from the immunoSEQ multiplex PCR assay. TCRdb retrieved this table from immuneACCESS and kept in-frame rearrangements only. Not all clones are present; in checked studies, unresolved V genes account for under half, and no reason is known for the remainder. This sample gives about 170,000 clones in total; 80% to 95% of them show up just once. The top ten clonotypes cover about 4% of the sample. The sequenced material came from blood. All receptors come from a woman aged 60-75 years in good health.

To note about this clone: In the same sample, other DNA sequences code for this CDR3. The genes are TRBV5-1 and TRBJ1-1; D gene uncertain. From germline, CDR1 is SGHRS and CDR2 YFSETQ. This CDR3 comprises 14 residues. V lost 4 bases, J lost 4 bases, and 14 bases lay in between. CDR3 amino acids: CASSALPWSTEAFF. The CDR3 coding sequence is TGCGCCAGCAGCGCCTTGCCCTGGAGCACTGAAGCTTTCTTT. Combining the CDR3 with reference TRBV5-1 and TRBJ1-1 gives the whole variable domain KAGVTQTPRYLIKTRGQQVTLSCSPISGHRSVSWYQQTPGQGLQFLFEYFSETQRNKGNFPGRFSGRQFSNSRSEMNVSTLELGDSALYLCASSALPWSTEAFFGQGTRLTVV.

This chain uses TRBV6-6 with TRBJ2-2, with a tentative D call TRBD1 (5 bases). The V and J ends lost 6 bases and 4 bases respectively, with 9 bases between them. The CDR3 loop spans 13 amino acids. CDR1 MNHNY and CDR2 SVGAGI come from the germline V gene (reference sequence). The CDR3 loop is CASRAGSTGELFF. In DNA form, the CDR3 reads TGTGCCAGCAGGGCAGGGTCCACCGGGGAGCTGTTTTTT.

The chain is built from TRBV7-2 and TRBJ1-3; no clear D gene. CDR3 length: 15 amino acids. The ends were cut back, 1 base at V and 0 bases at J, with 7 bases in the middle. Germline values: CDR1 SGHTA, CDR2 FQGNSA. The CDR3 loop reads CASSLVRPSGNTIYF. For the CDR3, the DNA is TGTGCCAGCAGCTTAGTTCGGCCCTCTGGAAACACCATATATTTT.

The rearrangement uses TRBV30 and TRBJ2-3, with D possibly TRBD1 on 7 matching bases. Germline values: CDR1 GTSNPN, CDR2 SVGIG (reference sequence). This CDR3 contains 12 residues. V shed 8 bases and J shed 2 bases, with 11 bases lying between them. In DNA, the CDR3 is TGTGCCGGAGGGGGCTCCACAGATACGCAGTATTTT. Residues: CAGGGSTDTQYF.

This chain's CDR3 is CAWSMDRGIHEQYF. CDR3 nucleotide sequence: TGTGCCTGGAGTATGGACAGGGGGATCCACGAGCAGTACTTC. This sequence joins TRBV30 and TRBJ2-7, with 10 bases lining up with TRBD1. CDR3 length: 14 residues. The junction had 6 bases not matched to a gene; V was cut back by 2 bases and J by 5 bases. Per the germline V gene, CDR1 is GTSNPN and CDR2 is SVGIG (reference sequence).